Below, 5 T cell receptor beta chains from the same sample are listed, as sequenced in a study of CD8+ T cells in alopecia areata. Treatment defined: oral pan-JAK inhibitor, 5-10 mg twice daily. Following extraction, RNA underwent reverse transcription to cDNA, which served as the sequencing template. TCRdb's copy holds only in-frame clones and misses some; the assay was immunoSEQ multiplex PCR. The sample shows a few hundred thousand clones, under 40% of them seen only once. The specimen comprised CD4+ T cells sorted from blood, sampled at approximately week 30, from a patient treated with tofacitinib. These receptors were taken from a human donor with alopecia areata.

The genes are TRBV30 and TRBJ1-1; D gene uncertain. The CDR3 spans 13 residues. The germline gives CDR1 GTSNPN, CDR2 SVGIG (reference sequence). V shed 4 bases and J shed 2 bases, with 11 bases lying between them. CDR3 protein: CAWMNIPNTEAFF. In DNA form, the CDR3 reads TGTGCCTGGATGAATATACCCAACACTGAAGCTTTCTTT.

This clone was found a few times. CDR3 protein: CAWTTSHPQRYYNEQFF. The CDR3 DNA sequence: TGTGCCTGGACGACCTCCCATCCGCAGCGATACTACAATGAGCAGTTCTTC. The rearrangement uses TRBV30 and TRBJ2-1; D ambiguous. CDR1 and CDR2 (germline): GTSNPN, SVGIG (reference sequence). Trimming removed 4 bases at V and 3 bases at J, with 22 bases between. The CDR3 spans 17 residues.

The CDR3 sequence: CATWGSGVGEQYF. CDR3 coding DNA: TGTGCCACATGGGGATCAGGGGTCGGGGAGCAGTACTTC. V usage is TRBV6-5 and J usage is TRBJ2-7; possible D gene TRBD1, 6 bases. There are 13 residues in the CDR3. Germline loops: CDR1 MNHEY, CDR2 SVGAGI. Trimming took off 10 bases at V and 7 bases at J, with 20 bases between the two ends.

The chain recombines TRBV7-2 with TRBJ1-5; D remains ambiguous. This CDR3 is built from 14 residues. V gave up 7 bases and J gave up 0 bases, with 10 bases separating them. CDR1 is SGHTA and CDR2 is FQGNSA in the germline V gene. The CDR3 spells CASTQTHSNQPQHF. CDR3 in DNA: TGTGCCAGCACACAGACCCATAGCAATCAGCCCCAGCATTTT.

This rearrangement joins TRBV5-1 to TRBJ1-1; D is uncertain. Germline V CDR1 and CDR2: SGHRS, YFSETQ. V gave up 0 bases and J gave up 8 bases, with 11 bases separating them. The CDR3 totals 13 residues. The CDR3 DNA sequence: TGCGCCAGCAGCTTGGTCCCCACCGAAGAAGCTTTCTTT. This codes for CASSLVPTEEAFF.